These 24 T cell receptor beta chains were sequenced from one sample in a study of blood T cell repertoires in COVID-19. Repertoires were generated with immunoSEQ multiplex PCR, while TCRdb's copy carries only in-frame clones and drops some. This repertoire shows around 180,000 clones, roughly 87% found once; its top ten account for around 2.3%. The sequenced sample was PBMCs or T cells enriched from blood (not recorded which). The receptors were gathered from a woman in her forties with acute COVID-19.

The V gene is TRBV7-6, the J gene TRBJ2-1, with D possibly being TRBD2 (5 bases). Looked up from germline, CDR1 is SGHVS and CDR2 is FNYEAQ. V was clipped by 5 bases and J by 0 bases, with 11 bases between them. The CDR3 covers 15 residues. The CDR3 nucleotides are TGTGCCAGCAGCCCTAGCTTGGGCTCCTACAATGAGCAGTTCTTC. Protein product: CASSPSLGSYNEQFF.

This clone was observed a single time. The chain joins TRBV19 to TRBJ1-5, with D perhaps matching TRBD1 (6 bases). CDR3 size: 17 residues. Germline loops: CDR1 LNHDA, CDR2 SQIVND (reference sequence). Trimming took off 1 base at V and 0 bases at J, with 13 bases between the two ends. CDR3: CASSIAAGEYSNQPQHF. CDR3 coding DNA: TGTGCCAGTAGTATAGCGGCAGGGGAGTATAGCAATCAGCCCCAGCATTTT.

The chain couples TRBV19 to TRBJ2-2; 9 nucleotides align to TRBD2. Trimming at V came to 3 bases and at J to 7 bases, leaving 12 bases not matched to a gene. The CDR3 length is 17 residues. Germline V lookup: CDR1 LNHDA, CDR2 SQIVND (reference sequence). The CDR3 nucleotides read TGTGCCAGTAGTATGGTGTGGCCTAGCGGGATGGTCGGGGAGCTGTTTTTT. Protein sequence: CASSMVWPSGMVGELFF.

The rearrangement joins TRBV6-2 or TRBV6-3 to TRBJ1-2; 7 bases agree with TRBD1. V lost 6 bases to trimming and J lost 5 bases; unmatched junction nucleotides: 21. Germline V gives CDR1 MNHEY, CDR2 SVGEGT. The CDR3 length is 18 residues. This CDR3 is CASSSNIDPGTALYGYTF. In DNA, the CDR3 is TGTGCCAGCAGCTCCAACATCGACCCCGGGACAGCCCTTTATGGCTACACCTTC.

Concerning this clone: Other nucleotide sequences from this sample produce the same CDR3. The genes are TRBV3-1 (or the pseudogene TRBV3-2) and TRBJ2-3; 8 nucleotides agree with TRBD1. The germline V gene has CDR1 LGHDT and CDR2 YNNKEL (reference sequence). J gave up 6 bases and V 1 base, and 3 bases lay outside the gene matches. The CDR3 runs to 14 residues. For the CDR3, the DNA is TGTGCCAGCAGCCAAGGGACAGGGCACGATACGCAGTATTTT. Its translation is CASSQGTGHDTQYF.

This clone is a singleton in its sample. The chain combines TRBV5-1 with TRBJ2-7; TRBD2 matches at 8 bases. This CDR3 contains 15 residues. V was pared by 0 bases and J by 7 bases, with 9 bases of the junction left unmatched. The V gene's germline CDR1 is SGHRS and CDR2 YFSETQ. This CDR3 is CASSLAGGRSREQYF. CDR3 DNA sequence: TGCGCCAGCAGCTTGGCGGGGGGGCGGTCTAGGGAGCAGTACTTC.

The gene calls are TRBV11-2 and TRBJ2-1, with TRBD2 matching over 12 bases. Per germline, CDR1 SGHAT and CDR2 FQNNGV. The CDR3 consists of 15 residues. The V gene end was trimmed by 4 bases and the J gene end by 4 bases; junction bases not matched to a gene: 2. The CDR3 here is CASSYGLAGYNEQFF. In DNA, the CDR3 is TGTGCCAGCAGCTACGGACTAGCGGGATACAATGAGCAGTTCTTC.

The chain uses TRBV4-2 and TRBJ1-4; no firm D call. The CDR3 spans 15 residues. V was cut by 3 bases and J by 10 bases, with 18 bases left in between. Per germline, CDR1 LGHNA and CDR2 YNFKEQ. CDR3 coding DNA: TGTGCCAGCAGCCAGACGGGTGACGGTCGGGGAAAACTGTTTTTT. It yields the protein CASSQTGDGRGKLFF.

This chain links TRBV5-1 with TRBJ1-2, with D perhaps matching TRBD1 (6 bases). V lost 4 bases and J lost 2, with 18 bases in between. The germline V gene has CDR1 SGHRS and CDR2 YFSETQ. This CDR3 region has 16 residues. This chain's CDR3 is CASSLGQHPSNYGYTF. The CDR3 nucleotides are TGCGCCAGCAGCCTCGGACAGCATCCCTCAAACTATGGCTACACCTTC.

V and J are TRBV4-3 and TRBJ2-1, with 8 bases matching TRBD2. CDR3 length: 15 residues. Trimming took 1 base from V and 4 from J; bases not matched to a gene: 3. CDR1 is LGHNA and CDR2 is YSLEER in the germline V gene. The CDR3 DNA reads as TGCGCCAGCAGCCAAGGACTAGCGCTGTACAATGAGCAGTTCTTC. Protein product: CASSQGLALYNEQFF.

The genes are TRBV29-1 and TRBJ1-1; the D gene is possibly TRBD1 (5 bases). The CDR3 runs to 11 residues. Germline values: CDR1 SQVTM, CDR2 ANQGSEA. Between the trimmed V and J ends, which lost 7 bases and 4 bases, there was a span of 10 bases. The CDR3: CSARGGTEAFF. The CDR3 nucleotides are TGCAGCGCCCGGGGGGGCACTGAAGCTTTCTTT.

The chain combines TRBV7-3 with TRBJ2-2, with a weak D call TRBD1 (5 bases). The CDR3 is 17 amino acids. The V gene's germline CDR1 is SGHTA and CDR2 FQGTGA. V lost 1 base and J lost 4, with 16 bases in between. DNA of the CDR3: TGTGCCAGCAGCTTAATACCCCCGCAGGGTGGCACCGGGGAGCTGTTTTTT. It is translated as CASSLIPPQGGTGELFF.

This clone appeared a single time. CDR3 coding DNA: TGTGCCAGCAGCACCACTAGCGGCTACGAGCAGTACTTC. It translates to CASSTTSGYEQYF. The chain carries TRBV7-2 and TRBJ2-7; 8 bases fit TRBD2. CDR1 is SGHTA and CDR2 is FQGNSA in the germline V gene. V was pared by 5 bases and J by 3 bases, with 3 bases of the junction left unmatched. The CDR3 is 13 residues long.

The chain recombines TRBV7-3 with TRBJ2-3; TRBD2 matches at 10 bases. Germline loops: CDR1 SGHTA, CDR2 FQGTGA. The CDR3 loop spans 15 amino acids. Trimming cost V 5 bases and J 5 bases; bases outside gene matches: 7. CDR3 amino acids: CASSSSGGARDTQYF. CDR3 DNA sequence: TGTGCCAGCAGCAGCAGCGGGGGGGCTAGAGATACGCAGTATTTT.

The chain has TRBV2 and TRBJ2-1; TRBD2 agrees at 11 bases. The CDR3 runs 15 residues. Germline CDR1 is SNHLY and CDR2 is FYNNEI. V dropped 6 bases and J dropped 8; count of bases not matched to a gene: 9. CDR3 sequence (DNA): TGTGCCAGCAGGATGGGGACTAGCGGTACCCATGAGCAGTTCTTC. Translation: CASRMGTSGTHEQFF.

The chain links TRBV19 to TRBJ1-1; 7 bases agree with TRBD1. Trimming removed 4 bases from V and 2 bases from J; junction bases left unmatched: 7. Germline V CDR1 and CDR2: LNHDA, SQIVND (reference sequence). The CDR3 extends over 15 amino acids. The CDR3 sequence: CASSTSGGINTEAFF. The CDR3 nucleotides read TGTGCCAGTAGTACCTCAGGGGGGATAAACACTGAAGCTTTCTTT.

The rearrangement joins TRBV6-5 to TRBJ2-5, with 7 positions matching TRBD2. The CDR3 loop spans 15 amino acids. J was trimmed by 8 bases and V by 3 bases; bases with no gene match: 12. The germline V gene has CDR1 MNHEY and CDR2 SVGAGI. In DNA, the CDR3 is TGTGCCAGCAGTTATTTTGGGACTACCCAAGGAACCCAGTACTTC. This gives the protein CASSYFGTTQGTQYF.

The chain links TRBV7-2 to TRBJ2-7, with TRBD1 matching 10 bases. The CDR3 is 16 residues long. CDR1 is SGHTA and CDR2 is FQGNSA in the germline V gene. The V segment lost 4 bases and the J segment 1 base; nucleotides outside the gene matches: 7. DNA for the CDR3: TGTGCCAGCAGCTCAATTCCGGGACAGGGGTCCTACGAGCAGTACTTC. This gives the protein CASSSIPGQGSYEQYF.

The rearrangement links TRBV18 to TRBJ2-5; tentative D call: TRBD2 (6 bases). V was clipped by 3 bases and J by 2 bases, with 16 bases between them. Germline CDR1 KGHSH, CDR2 LQKENI. The CDR3 totals 16 residues. The CDR3 region has the DNA TGTGCCAGCTCACCCGGACAAGGAGGGAGGCAAGAGACCCAGTACTTC. This translates into CASSPGQGGRQETQYF.

V and J are TRBV7-8 and TRBJ1-4, with TRBD1 matching over 7 bases. The CDR3 runs 14 residues. V shed 5 bases and J 8 bases; nucleotides not matched to a gene: 8. Germline V gene data show CDR1 as SGHVS and CDR2 as FQNEAQ. CDR3 residues: CASSGHRGLEKLFF. In DNA, the CDR3 is TGTGCCAGCAGCGGACACAGGGGACTCGAAAAACTGTTTTTT.

This chain uses TRBV9 with TRBJ2-2, with TRBD1 matching over 10 bases. Germline-derived CDR1 and CDR2 are SGDLS and YYNGEE. With 7 bases clipped from V and 6 bases from J, the junction kept 9 bases outside the gene matches. This CDR3 contains 15 residues. The CDR3 spells CASGETGGIAGELFF. In DNA, the CDR3 is TGTGCCAGCGGGGAGACAGGGGGCATCGCCGGGGAGCTGTTTTTT.

V and J are TRBV7-3 and TRBJ2-2; tentative D call: TRBD1 (5 bases). This CDR3 is 14 amino acids long. Germline assignment: CDR1 SGHTA and CDR2 FQGTGA. Trimming took 4 bases from V and 6 from J, leaving 12 bases between them. CDR3: CASSSFPTAGELFF. CDR3 coding DNA: TGTGCCAGCAGCTCCTTCCCGACAGCCGGGGAGCTGTTTTTT.

This clone was detected only once. V is TRBV6-5 and J is TRBJ2-4; maybe TRBD1 (5 bases). V shed 5 bases and J shed 6 bases, with 11 bases lying between them. The CDR3 has 13 residues. From germline, CDR1 is MNHEY and CDR2 SVGAGI. CDR3 protein: CASSRQLGNIQYF. DNA of the CDR3: TGTGCCAGCAGTCGACAGTTAGGAAACATTCAGTACTTC.

The V call is TRBV2, the J call TRBJ2-2; TRBD1 agrees at 9 bases. With V trimmed by 7 bases and J by 0 bases, 3 bases remained unmatched. This CDR3 region has 15 residues. Germline V gene lookup returns CDR1 SNHLY and CDR2 FYNNEI. For the CDR3, the DNA is TGTGCCAGCACAAGACAGGGGGCGAACACCGGGGAGCTGTTTTTT. Translating it yields CASTRQGANTGELFF. Full variable domain (rest looked up from reference TRBV2 and TRBJ2-2): EPEVTQTPSHQVTQMGQEVILRCVPISNHLYFYWYRQILGQKVEFLVSFYNNEISEKSEIFDDQFSVERPDGSNFTLKIRSTKLEDSAMYFCASTRQGANTGELFFGEGSRLTVL.